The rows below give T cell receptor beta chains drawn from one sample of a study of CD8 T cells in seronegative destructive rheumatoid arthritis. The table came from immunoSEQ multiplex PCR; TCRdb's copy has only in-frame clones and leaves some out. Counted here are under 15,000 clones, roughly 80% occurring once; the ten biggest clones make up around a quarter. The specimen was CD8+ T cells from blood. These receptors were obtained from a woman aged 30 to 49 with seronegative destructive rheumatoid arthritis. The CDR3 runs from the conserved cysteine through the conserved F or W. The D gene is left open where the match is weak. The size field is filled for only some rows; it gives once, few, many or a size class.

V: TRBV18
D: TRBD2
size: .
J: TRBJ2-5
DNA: TGTGCCAGCTCACCACCTAGCGGGGACCCCAAAGAGACCCAGTACTTC
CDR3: CASSPPSGDPKETQYF

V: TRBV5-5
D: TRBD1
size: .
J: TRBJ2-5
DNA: TGTGCCAGCAGCCAGGAACGGACAGGGTGGAGGGAGGAGACCCAGTACTTC
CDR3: CASSQERTGWREETQYF

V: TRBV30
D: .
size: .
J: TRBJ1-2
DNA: TGTGCCTGGAGCGAGGTGTGGGGCTCTGGCTACACCTTC
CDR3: CAWSEVWGSGYTF

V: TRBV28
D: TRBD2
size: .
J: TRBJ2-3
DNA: TGTGCCAGCACCCGTTGGCGGGGGGGCACAGATACGCAGTATTTT
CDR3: CASTRWRGGTDTQYF

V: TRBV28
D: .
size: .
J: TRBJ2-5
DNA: TGTGCCAGCAGTTTCGGGGGGACCCAGTACTTC
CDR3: CASSFGGTQYF

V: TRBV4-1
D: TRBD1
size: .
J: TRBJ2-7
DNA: TGCGCCAGCGCCGGGACAGGGTCCTACGAGCAGTACTTC
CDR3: CASAGTGSYEQYF

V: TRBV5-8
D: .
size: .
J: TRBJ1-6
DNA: TGTGCCAGCACCTTCAGGACAGCCTTTAATTCACCCCTCCACTTT
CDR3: CASTFRTAFNSPLHF

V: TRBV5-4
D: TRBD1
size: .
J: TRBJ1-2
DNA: TGTGCCAGCAGCGTGGGACAGGGGTTAAACTATGGCTACACCTTC
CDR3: CASSVGQGLNYGYTF

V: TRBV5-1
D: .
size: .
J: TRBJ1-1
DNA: TGCGCCAGCAGCTGGGGAGGGGGTTCTGAAGCTTTCTTT
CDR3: CASSWGGGSEAFF

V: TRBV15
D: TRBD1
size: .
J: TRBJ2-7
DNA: TGTGCCACCAGCAGAGAGACAGGGGGCTCCTACGAGCAGTACTTC
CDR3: CATSRETGGSYEQYF

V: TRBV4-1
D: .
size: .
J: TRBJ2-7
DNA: TGCGCCAGCAGCGCAAAGGCCGGGGACTACGAGCAGTACTTC
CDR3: CASSAKAGDYEQYF

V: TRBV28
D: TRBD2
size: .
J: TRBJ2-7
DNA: TGTGCCAGCAGTCCAAAAGGTCGGGGGGTCCAGTACTTC
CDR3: CASSPKGRGVQYF

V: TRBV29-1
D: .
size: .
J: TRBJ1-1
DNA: TGCAGCGTTACAATGATGAACACTGAAGCTTTCTTT
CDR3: CSVTMMNTEAFF

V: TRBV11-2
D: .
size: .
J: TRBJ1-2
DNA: TGTGCCAGCAGCTTAGGGGCAGAAGGCTACACCTTC
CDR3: CASSLGAEGYTF

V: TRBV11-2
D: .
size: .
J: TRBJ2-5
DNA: TGTGCCAGCAGCTTACTAGACGAAGAGACCCAGTACTTC
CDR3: CASSLLDEETQYF

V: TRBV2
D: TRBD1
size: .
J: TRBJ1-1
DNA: TGTGCCAGCATCCCGGAAGGACAGGGGGTATTCTTT
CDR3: CASIPEGQGVFF

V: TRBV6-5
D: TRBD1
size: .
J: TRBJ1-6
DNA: TGTGCCAGCAGTTTTGGGACAGGGTTTTCACCCCTCCACTTT
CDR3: CASSFGTGFSPLHF

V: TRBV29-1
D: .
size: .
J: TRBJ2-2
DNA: TGCAGCGTTGGGGCGGGGCCCACGAACACCGGGGAGCTGTTTTTT
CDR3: CSVGAGPTNTGELFF

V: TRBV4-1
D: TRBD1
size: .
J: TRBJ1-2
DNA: TGCGCCAGCAGCCAACCCCGGGACAGGGGTCTTGGCTACACCTTC
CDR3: CASSQPRDRGLGYTF

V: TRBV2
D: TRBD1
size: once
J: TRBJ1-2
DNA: TGTGCCAGCAGTGAAGCCCCGGACAGGGTCACTGGCTACACCTTC
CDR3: CASSEAPDRVTGYTF

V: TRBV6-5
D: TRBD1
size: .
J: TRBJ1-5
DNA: TGTGCCAGCAGTGGGACAGGGTACAATCAGCCCCAGCATTTT
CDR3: CASSGTGYNQPQHF

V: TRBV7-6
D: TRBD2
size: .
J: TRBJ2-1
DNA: TGTGCCAGCAGCTTAGGGCTAGCGGGGGGGCCTGTGCATGAGCAGTTCTTC
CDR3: CASSLGLAGGPVHEQFF

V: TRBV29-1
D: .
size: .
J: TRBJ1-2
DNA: TGCAGCGTCCGAGACTATGGCTACACCTTC
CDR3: CSVRDYGYTF

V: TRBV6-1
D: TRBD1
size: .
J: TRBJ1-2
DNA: TGTGCCAGCAGTGAAGTAGGGGGCGCGAACTATGGCTACACCTTC
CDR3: CASSEVGGANYGYTF

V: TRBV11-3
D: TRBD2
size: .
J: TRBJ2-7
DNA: TGTGCCAGCAGCCCCCGGGGGGACTACGAGCAGTACTTC
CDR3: CASSPRGDYEQYF

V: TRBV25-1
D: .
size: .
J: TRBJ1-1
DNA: TGTGCCAGCAGTGAACTTATTAACACTGAAGCTTTCTTT
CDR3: CASSELINTEAFF

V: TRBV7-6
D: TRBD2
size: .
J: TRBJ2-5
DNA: TGTGCCAGCAGCCCCCGGATAGCGGGAGAGACCCAGTACTTC
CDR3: CASSPRIAGETQYF

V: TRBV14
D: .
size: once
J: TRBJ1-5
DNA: TGTGCCAGCAGCCAAGGGCAGGGTCAGCCCCAGCATTTT
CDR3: CASSQGQGQPQHF

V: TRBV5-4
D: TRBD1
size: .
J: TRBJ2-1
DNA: TGTGCCAGCTCTTGGACAGGGGGATCTGAGCAGTTCTTC
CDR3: CASSWTGGSEQFF

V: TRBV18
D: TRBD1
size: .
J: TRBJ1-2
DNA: TGTGCCAGCTCCCGAACCGGGACAGGGGATGGCTACACCTTC
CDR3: CASSRTGTGDGYTF

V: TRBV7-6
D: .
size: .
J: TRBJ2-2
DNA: TGTGCCAGCGAGGGTAGAACCGGGGAGCTGTTTTTT
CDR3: CASEGRTGELFF

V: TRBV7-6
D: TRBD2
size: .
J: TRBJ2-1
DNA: TGTGCCAGCAGCCCCCATCCCGGGACTAGCGGGGGAAATGAGCAGTTCTTC
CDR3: CASSPHPGTSGGNEQFF

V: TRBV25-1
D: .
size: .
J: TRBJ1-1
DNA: TGTGCCAGCAGTGAATCGGGTTGGGGGGAGGAAGCTTTCTTT
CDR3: CASSESGWGEEAFF

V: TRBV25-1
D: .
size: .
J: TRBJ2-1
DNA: TGTGCCAGCAGTACAGTCGGGGGACCGAATGAGCAGTTCTTC
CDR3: CASSTVGGPNEQFF

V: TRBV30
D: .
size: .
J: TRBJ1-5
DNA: TGTGCCTGGAGTGTAGGGAGCGGATCTCCCGAAAATCAGCCCCAGCATTTT
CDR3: CAWSVGSGSPENQPQHF

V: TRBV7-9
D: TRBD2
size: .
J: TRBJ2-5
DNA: TGTGCCAGCTACCGGACTAGCGGGGGGAAAGAGACCCAGTACTTC
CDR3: CASYRTSGGKETQYF

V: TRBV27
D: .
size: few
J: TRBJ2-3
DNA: TGTGCCAGCAGTTTTACCGTAGCCGATACGCAGTATTTT
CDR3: CASSFTVADTQYF

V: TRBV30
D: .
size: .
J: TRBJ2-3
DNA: TGTGCCTGGTTCGAGGCAGGGGGCACAGATACGCAGTATTTT
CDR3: CAWFEAGGTDTQYF

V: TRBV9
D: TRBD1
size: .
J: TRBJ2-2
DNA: TGTGCCAGCAGCGTAGGGACAGGGACCTCTGGGGAGCTGTTTTTT
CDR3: CASSVGTGTSGELFF

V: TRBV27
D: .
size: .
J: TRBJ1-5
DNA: TGTGCCAGCAGTCCATCCCCCGGGGGGCAGCCCCAGCATTTT
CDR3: CASSPSPGGQPQHF

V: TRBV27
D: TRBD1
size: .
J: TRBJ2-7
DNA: TGTGCCAGCAGCCCCCTTAAGGACAGGGCCAACTCCTACGAGCAGTACTTC
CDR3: CASSPLKDRANSYEQYF

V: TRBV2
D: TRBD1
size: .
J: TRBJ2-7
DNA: TGTGCCAGCACCCCCTACCAGGGGGTCTACGAGCAGTACTTC
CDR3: CASTPYQGVYEQYF

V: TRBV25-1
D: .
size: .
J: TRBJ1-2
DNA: TGTGCCAGCACCACGTCAAAGGGGGATAACTATGGCTACACCTTC
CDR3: CASTTSKGDNYGYTF

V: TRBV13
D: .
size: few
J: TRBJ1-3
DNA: TGTGCCAGCAGCTCAAGGGCCTCATGGACAGACGAATACTCTGGAAACACCATATATTTT
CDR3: CASSSRASWTDEYSGNTIYF

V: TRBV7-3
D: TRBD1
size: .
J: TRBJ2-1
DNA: TGTGCCAGCAGCTTAACGACAGGGCGTTCCTACAATGAGCAGTTCTTC
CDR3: CASSLTTGRSYNEQFF

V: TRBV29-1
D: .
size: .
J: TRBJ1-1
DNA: TGCAGCGCTTCAGGATCCGGAAACACTGAAGCTTTCTTT
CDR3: CSASGSGNTEAFF

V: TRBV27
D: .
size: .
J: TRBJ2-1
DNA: TGTGCCAGCAGTTACGACAGCTACAATGAGCAGTTCTTC
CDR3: CASSYDSYNEQFF

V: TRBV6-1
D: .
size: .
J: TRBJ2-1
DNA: TGTGCCAGCCCTACAGGGAATGAGCAGTTCTTC
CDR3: CASPTGNEQFF

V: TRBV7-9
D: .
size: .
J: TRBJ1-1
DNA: TGTGCCAGCTCCGGGGAAGGGAACACTGAAGCTTTCTTT
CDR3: CASSGEGNTEAFF

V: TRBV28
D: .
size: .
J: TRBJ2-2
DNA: TGTGCCAGCAGCCGGACAGCACGATATACGAACACCGGGGAGCTGTTTTTT
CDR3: CASSRTARYTNTGELFF

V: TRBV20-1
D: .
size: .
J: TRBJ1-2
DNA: TGCAGTGTCCCGATTATGGAGGACACCTTC
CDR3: CSVPIMEDTF

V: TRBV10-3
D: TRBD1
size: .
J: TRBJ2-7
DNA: TGTGCCACCTCGGACAGGAGCACCTACGAGCAGTACTTC
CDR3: CATSDRSTYEQYF

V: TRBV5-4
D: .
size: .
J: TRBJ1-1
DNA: TGTGCCAGCAGCCGCGAGGCTGAAGCTTTCTTT
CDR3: CASSREAEAFF

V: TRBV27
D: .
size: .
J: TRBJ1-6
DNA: TGTGCCAGCAGTTTTGGGGCGGATTCACCCCTCCACTTT
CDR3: CASSFGADSPLHF